This entry describes one T cell receptor (beta chain). Its target is unknown. The authors sequenced TCR beta from blood CD8+ and CD4+ T cells. The CDR3 spans 15 residues. Germline-derived CDR1 and CDR2 are ENHRY and SYGVKD. Between the trimmed V and J ends, which lost 0 bases and 1 base, there was a span of 7 bases. Random hexamers were used to reverse transcribe an amount of roughly 0.45 to 1 ug RNA. Multiplex PCR with immunoSEQ amplified the TCR beta CDR3 across 54 Vbeta and 13 Jbeta. TCRdb reprocessed the immunoSEQ multiplex PCR reads with MiXCR, giving one entry per CDR3 protein. The table records about 90,000 distinct CDR3 sequences, 96% of them present only once. This specimen belongs to a study of CD8 T cells in Susac syndrome. About the research overall: The sequenced Susac syndrome patients included more than five who had clinically active disease and about 8 who were in remission.

Findings and caveats of the study: Susac-specific public clones were found in total CD8+ and CD8+ TEMRA repertoires, numbering approximately 16 and five, respectively.

The TCR originated in a human donor with Susac syndrome. Sequenced input: CD8+ T cells from PBMCs. The chain carries TRBV10-3 and TRBJ1-5; D unclear. CDR3 sequence (DNA): TGTGCCATCAGTGAGTCGGACGGGAGCAATCAGCCCCAGCATTTT. As protein: CAISESDGSNQPQHF.